The 7 T cell receptor beta chains listed next were all sequenced from one sample in a study of patients and donors after allogeneic stem cell transplantation. A single record per CDR3 protein comes from TCRdb applying MiXCR to the RT-PCR reads. This table holds about 400,000 distinct CDR3 sequences, approximately 16% found once. The sequenced material came from blood, either unsorted or a sorted T cell fraction (not recorded which). Every receptor here comes from a human donor who was either an allogeneic HSCT recipient or a stem cell or donor lymphocyte infusion donor (not recorded which). It is not recorded whose cells these are; they may come from a transplant donor.

In its sample, this clonotype was seen a few times. The rearrangement joins TRBV6-5 to TRBJ1-5, with 8 nucleotides matching TRBD1. This CDR3 has 15 residues. V lost 4 bases to trimming and J lost 5 bases; unmatched junction nucleotides: 7. CDR1 and CDR2 (germline): MNHEY, SVGAGI. The CDR3 DNA is TGTGCCAGCAGTTTTTCAGGGGGCAACCATCAGCCCCAGCATTTT. Its protein is CASSFSGGNHQPQHF.

This clonotype was recorded many times. The rearrangement links TRBV3-1 to TRBJ2-1; D is ambiguous. Germline assignment: CDR1 LGHDT and CDR2 YNNKEL (reference sequence). This CDR3 spans 16 amino acids. V lost 1 base and J lost 4, with 14 bases in between. The CDR3 loop is CASSQGAPTLYNEQFF. Here the CDR3 DNA reads TGTGCCAGCAGCCAAGGGGCGCCCACTTTATACAATGAGCAGTTCTTC.

The chain employs TRBV6-1 and TRBJ1-6; 12 bases line up with TRBD1. This CDR3 contains 16 residues. The germline CDR1 and CDR2 sequences are MNHNS and SASEGT. V dropped 6 bases and J dropped 5; count of bases not matched to a gene: 5. The CDR3 sequence is CASRPGTGGNNSPLHF. Here the CDR3 DNA reads TGTGCCAGCAGACCCGGGACAGGGGGCAATAATTCACCCCTCCACTTT.

This clonotype appeared a few times. The V gene is TRBV9, the J gene TRBJ2-3; possibly TRBD2 for D (5 bases). This CDR3 is 13 amino acids long. Trimming took 3 bases from V and 4 from J, leaving 9 bases between them. Germline CDR1 SGDLS, CDR2 YYNGEE. The CDR3 loop is CASSASAADTQYF. The CDR3 DNA is TGTGCCAGCAGCGCCTCAGCGGCAGATACGCAGTATTTT. Filled out from reference TRBV9 and TRBJ2-3, the complete variable domain reads DSGVTQTPKHLITATGQRVTLRCSPRSGDLSVYWYQQSLDQGLQFLIQYYNGEERAKGNILERFSAQQFPDLHSELNLSSLELGDSALYFCASSASAADTQYFGPGTRLTVL.

The V call is TRBV2, the J call TRBJ2-5; D unclear. Trimming stripped 7 bases from V and 0 bases from J, with 6 bases between. The CDR3 sequence is 12 residues long. Germline CDR1 and CDR2: SNHLY and FYNNEI. The CDR3 nucleotides read TGTGCCAGCAACCAGTACCAAGAGACCCAGTACTTC. It codes for CASNQYQETQYF.

This clonotype was seen ten or more times. The chain couples TRBV12-3 or TRBV12-4 to TRBJ2-3, with D hard to call. The CDR3 consists of 14 residues. Trimming removed 5 bases at V and 7 bases at J, with 16 bases between. The CDR3 coding sequence is TGTGCCAGCAGTCCACCGTACACTGGCAATACGCAGTATTTT. Residues: CASSPPYTGNTQYF.

There are a few counts of this clonotype. The chain carries TRBV12-3 or TRBV12-4 and TRBJ2-7; TRBD2 agrees at 9 bases. V dropped 5 bases and J dropped 7; count of bases not matched to a gene: 12. This CDR3 contains 15 residues. CDR3 coding DNA: TGTGCCAGCAGTCGGAGCGGGACTAGCTTGGGGGAGCAGTACTTC. It encodes CASSRSGTSLGEQYF.